This T cell receptor (beta chain) was documented in a study of T cell responses to AZD1222 COVID-19 vaccine. The study's findings and limits: Regions 160-218 and 743-854 held dominance among vaccine-associated CD4 TCRs, which spanned spike. Rises in breadth and depth of Spike-specific TCRs came after two AZD1222 doses. Clonal diversity was possibly underestimated, and the donors were mostly white British, with more females.

Clones were sequenced by immunoSEQ multiplex PCR, and TCRdb holds only the in-frame ones, with some missing. The sample gives about 93,000 clones, over 75% of which show up once; about 2.5% is in the top ten. In germline, CDR1 is LGHDT, CDR2 YNNKEL (reference sequence). The V and J ends lost 5 bases and 0 bases, in that order; junction bases with no gene match: 7. CDR3 size: 17 residues. To note about this clone: Its antigen remains unidentified.

Sample: peripheral blood, taken 28 days after the second AZD1222 dose. This TCR was sampled from an adult who received the AZD1222 COVID-19 vaccine. The chain carries TRBV3-1 (or the pseudogene TRBV3-2) and TRBJ2-2; 9 bases align to TRBD2. CDR3 sequence: CASSTRGGGTNTGELFF. CDR3 nucleotides: TGTGCCAGCAGCACTCGCGGGGGGGGAACGAACACCGGGGAGCTGTTTTTT.